Given below is one T cell receptor beta chain in context. Its target is unknown. This entry is derived from a study of persistence of HIV-infected CD4 T cells. As for the study in general: Suppressive ART had lasted a median of about 8 years.

The CDR3 is made up of 15 amino acids. Trimming took off 7 bases at V and 1 base at J, with 16 bases between the two ends. CDR1 and CDR2 (germline): ENHRY, SYGVKD. Regarding the study as a whole: Compared with CD3/CD28-stimulated cells, CMV- and Gag-responding cells showed lower TCRbeta richness. Within sorted populations, more oligoclonal TCRs accompanied more oligoclonal proviruses.

This was the immunoSEQ version 4 assay in survey mode. The method was immunoSEQ multiplex PCR; TCRdb's version includes in-frame clones alone and lacks a portion of them. The sample has 37,000 or so clones; roughly 87% are singletons. Anti-CD3/anti-CD28 beads served as a nonspecific positive control stimulus. CD4+ T cells upregulating both CD40 ligand and CD69 were sorted as responding cells. Donors had CD4+ T cell counts above 400 cells/uL and were CMV-seropositive. This sequence joins TRBV10-3 and TRBJ1-1; possible D gene TRBD1, 5 bases. The specimen was CD4+ T cells sorted from PBMCs after roughly 18-hour stimulation, collected from a patient who received antiretroviral therapy. The origin of this receptor is an adult man with HIV who was CMV-seropositive. The CDR3 sequence is CAIKPGQFGNTEAFF. Written as DNA, the CDR3 is TGTGCCATCAAACCGGGGCAGTTCGGGAACACTGAAGCTTTCTTT.